This is a list of T cell receptor beta chains from one sample in a study of T cell responses to AZD1222 COVID-19 vaccine. Profiling relied on immunoSEQ multiplex PCR, and the TCRdb table lists in-frame clones only, not all of them. The table has approximately 140,000 clones, 85% to 95% seen once. The sequencing here drew on peripheral blood, taken on day 0 of MenACWY control vaccination. Source of these receptors: an adult in good health. Each CDR3 is given with its conserved first and last residue. The D gene is left open where the match is weak. Part of the rows lack a size; the others show once, few, many or a class for expanded clones.

CDR3 DNA,CDR3 protein,clone size,CDR3 length,V gene,D gene,J gene
TGTGCCAGCAAAGAGAACACTGAAGCTTTCTTT,CASKENTEAFF,NA,11,TRBV2,NA,TRBJ1-1
TGTGCCAGCAGTTACTCCGACAGGGGGCTGAGCTACACCTTC,CASSYSDRGLSYTF,NA,14,TRBV6-2/TRBV6-3,TRBD1,TRBJ1-2
TGTGCCTGGAGACTAGCGGCGTTCACCGGGGAGCTGTTTTTT,CAWRLAAFTGELFF,NA,14,TRBV30,TRBD2,TRBJ2-2
TGTGCCACCAGTGGTCTGGGAATTGAGGATGAGCAGTTCTTC,CATSGLGIEDEQFF,NA,14,TRBV24-1,NA,TRBJ2-1
TGTGCCAGCAGTTACTCTAATTGGTCGGCGGGGGCCCATGCCTACAATGAGCAGTTCTTC,CASSYSNWSAGAHAYNEQFF,NA,20,TRBV6-2/TRBV6-3,NA,TRBJ2-1
TGCAGTGCCAGTGGGGAACCCGAGGCGAATTCACCCCTCCACTTT,CSASGEPEANSPLHF,NA,15,TRBV20-1,NA,TRBJ1-6
TGTGCCAGCAGTAACCCCGGGACAGGAGTTGAAGCTTTCTTT,CASSNPGTGVEAFF,NA,14,TRBV7-2,TRBD1,TRBJ1-1
TGTGCCAGCAGTTTATTATCGGGTGGTTACGAGCAGTACTTC,CASSLLSGGYEQYF,NA,14,TRBV6-5,NA,TRBJ2-7
TGTGCCAGCAGCCAACCTCTAGCGGGTCATACGCAGTATTTT,CASSQPLAGHTQYF,NA,14,TRBV3-1/TRBV3-2,TRBD2,TRBJ2-3
TGTGCCAGCAATCGGGACTTCCAAGAGACCCAGTACTTC,CASNRDFQETQYF,NA,13,TRBV2,NA,TRBJ2-5
TGTGCCAGCTCACCCTCCGGACTGGGAAACTACGAGCAGTACTTC,CASSPSGLGNYEQYF,NA,15,TRBV18,NA,TRBJ2-7
TGTGCCAGCAGCCCCGCCCCACTAGCGGGGGGGGTTGAGACCCAGTACTTC,CASSPAPLAGGVETQYF,NA,17,TRBV9,TRBD2,TRBJ2-5
TGTGCCAGCAGCACCACAGGGTTTGGGAACACTGAAGCTTTCTTT,CASSTTGFGNTEAFF,NA,15,TRBV7-9,NA,TRBJ1-1
TGTGCCAGCAGCCCCTCAAAGGGACTAGAGGTTCCAGATACGCAGTATTTT,CASSPSKGLEVPDTQYF,NA,17,TRBV7-9,TRBD2,TRBJ2-3
TGTGCCAGCAGTGAAGCCAATAGCCGTAACTATGGCTACACCTTC,CASSEANSRNYGYTF,few,15,TRBV2,NA,TRBJ1-2
TGTGCCAGCAGCCCGAGGGTTGACGGGGGGTACCAAGAGACCCAGTACTTC,CASSPRVDGGYQETQYF,NA,17,TRBV4-2,TRBD2,TRBJ2-5
TGTGCCAGCAGTCTCTCGGGACGCATTCAAGATGGCTACACCTTC,CASSLSGRIQDGYTF,NA,15,TRBV28,NA,TRBJ1-2
TGTGCCAGCAGCCCGCAAAGTATGGGCACAGATACGCAGTATTTT,CASSPQSMGTDTQYF,NA,15,TRBV5-4,NA,TRBJ2-3
TGTGCCAGCAGTCAAGGTTTTCTAAACACTGAAGCTTTCTTT,CASSQGFLNTEAFF,NA,14,TRBV2,NA,TRBJ1-1
TGTGCCAGCAGCTTCCCCGGACAGCTCCAAGAGACCCAGTACTTC,CASSFPGQLQETQYF,NA,15,TRBV7-2,NA,TRBJ2-5
TGTGCCAGCAGGAACTCTGGGGCCAACGTCCTGACTTTC,CASRNSGANVLTF,NA,13,TRBV12-3/TRBV12-4,NA,TRBJ2-6
TGCGCCAGCAGCCCGGACCGGGGGAATCAGCCCCAGCATTTT,CASSPDRGNQPQHF,NA,14,TRBV5-1,NA,TRBJ1-5
TGTGCCAGCAGCTCTAGGACAGGGCCCTATGGCTACACCTTC,CASSSRTGPYGYTF,NA,14,TRBV7-8,TRBD1,TRBJ1-2
TGTGCCAGTAGTATTAATCTTTGGGCAACAGGGAGGGAGCACTATGGCTACACCTTC,CASSINLWATGREHYGYTF,NA,19,TRBV19,NA,TRBJ1-2
TGTGCCAGCAGTGACCTACTCACTGAAGCTTTCTTT,CASSDLLTEAFF,NA,12,TRBV6-1,NA,TRBJ1-1
TGTGCCAGCAGCCCCATTGGGGTAATGAACACTGAAGCTTTCTTT,CASSPIGVMNTEAFF,NA,15,TRBV3-1/TRBV3-2,NA,TRBJ1-1
TGCGCCAGCAGTGTAGCGGGAGTCGTCGGTGAGCAGTTCTTC,CASSVAGVVGEQFF,NA,14,TRBV10-1,TRBD2,TRBJ2-1
TGTGCCAGCAGCTCAGGACAGGACCTCACAGATACGCAGTATTTT,CASSSGQDLTDTQYF,NA,15,TRBV7-2,TRBD1,TRBJ2-3
TGTGCCAGCAGTGGAGGGAACAGGGCCTACAATGAGCAGTTCTTC,CASSGGNRAYNEQFF,few,15,TRBV2,NA,TRBJ2-1
TGCACCTTACCCCGGAAAGTATACGAGCAGTACTTC,CTLPRKVYEQYF,NA,12,TRBV12-3/TRBV12-4,NA,TRBJ2-7
TGTGCCAGCAGCTTTCAAGATGCAGAGGGCCCCCTCCACTTT,CASSFQDAEGPLHF,NA,14,TRBV5-6,NA,TRBJ1-6
TGTGCCAGCAGTGCCAGCCCCATGGGGAATTCACCCCTCCACTTT,CASSASPMGNSPLHF,NA,15,TRBV2,NA,TRBJ1-6
TGTGCCAGCAGCTTAACAGGGGGCTTGAACACTGAAGCTTTCTTT,CASSLTGGLNTEAFF,NA,15,TRBV7-2,TRBD1,TRBJ1-1
TGTGCCAGCCCCACAGGGTTTTTAAACTATGGCTACACCTTC,CASPTGFLNYGYTF,NA,14,TRBV11-3,NA,TRBJ1-2
TGTGCCAGCAGCGTAGTGGAGTCTTTCGATGGCTACACCTTC,CASSVVESFDGYTF,NA,14,TRBV9,NA,TRBJ1-2
TGTGCCAGCTCACCAGGGGCTGAGAATTCACCCCTCCACTTT,CASSPGAENSPLHF,NA,14,TRBV18,NA,TRBJ1-6
TGTGCCAGCAGCCGGTGGGACAGACCTGAGAACACCGGGGAGCTGTTTTTT,CASSRWDRPENTGELFF,NA,17,TRBV2,TRBD1,TRBJ2-2
TGTGCCAGCAGCGTTGCCCCGGACTATGGCTACACCTTC,CASSVAPDYGYTF,NA,13,TRBV3-1/TRBV3-2,NA,TRBJ1-2
TGTGCCAGCAGTGCCGTAATGAACACTGAAGCTTTCTTT,CASSAVMNTEAFF,once,13,TRBV27,NA,TRBJ1-1
TGTGCCAGTAGTCCTCGGTGGGATAGCAATCAGCCCCAGCATTTT,CASSPRWDSNQPQHF,NA,15,TRBV19,NA,TRBJ1-5
TGTGCCAGCAGCCCACTGCAGGGGGCTACCGATCAGCCCCAGCATTTT,CASSPLQGATDQPQHF,NA,16,TRBV28,TRBD1,TRBJ1-5
TGTGCTAGTGGACAAATCGGGACAGGCTATAATTCACCCCTCCACTTT,CASGQIGTGYNSPLHF,NA,16,TRBV12-5,TRBD1,TRBJ1-6
TGTGCCAGCAGTTTATTCACCGGTCAGGGGATGTCAGATACGCAGTATTTT,CASSLFTGQGMSDTQYF,NA,17,TRBV27,NA,TRBJ2-3
TGTGCCAGCAGCTTAGCCGGGTACACTGAAGCTTTCTTT,CASSLAGYTEAFF,NA,13,TRBV7-8,NA,TRBJ1-1
TGTGCCACCAGTGATGACAGGGGTGGCTACACCTTC,CATSDDRGGYTF,once,12,TRBV24-1,TRBD1,TRBJ1-2
TGTGCCAGCAGCTTAGGAGGGGGAACCGCGGACGGGCTGTTTTTT,CASSLGGGTADGLFF,NA,15,TRBV7-8,NA,TRBJ2-2
TGTGCCAGCAGCCCTCAGGACACTGAAGCTTTCTTT,CASSPQDTEAFF,NA,12,TRBV12-3/TRBV12-4,NA,TRBJ1-1
TGTGCCTGGGAGGACAGGGCCTATGGCTACACCTTC,CAWEDRAYGYTF,NA,12,TRBV30,TRBD1,TRBJ1-2
TGCGCCAGCAGCTCACTAGCGGGGCAAGAGACCCAGTACTTC,CASSSLAGQETQYF,NA,14,TRBV5-1,TRBD2,TRBJ2-5
TGTGCCAGTAGTATTTCAGGGAGTTCGAACACCGGGGAGCTGTTTTTT,CASSISGSSNTGELFF,NA,16,TRBV19,NA,TRBJ2-2
TGTGCCAGCTCACCTGCGACAGGGTCGGCGTACTTC,CASSPATGSAYF,NA,12,TRBV18,TRBD1,TRBJ2-7
TGTGCCAGCAGCTTAGCCAGGGCGCCCCGGGCCCAGCATTTT,CASSLARAPRAQHF,NA,14,TRBV7-2,NA,TRBJ1-5
TGCGCCAGCAGCTTGGGGGGGAACCCTGTAACGGGGGGCCATCCAAACCTCGCCAATCAGCCCCAGCATTTT,CASSLGGNPVTGGHPNLANQPQHF,NA,24,TRBV5-1,NA,TRBJ1-5
TGTGCCAGCAGTCAGGGGGCCGAGCAGTACTTC,CASSQGAEQYF,NA,11,TRBV12-3/TRBV12-4,TRBD1,TRBJ2-7
TGCGCCAGCAGCTTGGAGGATAGCGGGTTCAATGAGCAGTTCTTC,CASSLEDSGFNEQFF,NA,15,TRBV5-1,TRBD2,TRBJ2-1